Shown below are 21 T cell receptor beta chains from a single sample sequenced in a study of cytomegalovirus exposure and HLA in healthy donors. A multiplex PCR was run with 60 Vbeta primers and 13 Jbeta primers. Sequencing used immunoSEQ multiplex PCR; TCRdb keeps in-frame clones, though not all of them. The table has 90,000 to 150,000 clones, 77% seen once. Sequencing was carried out using PBMCs. These receptor sequences come from a man younger than 35 in good health and CMV-seropositive.

This clone was picked up a small number of times. The chain recombines TRBV5-1 with TRBJ1-4; perhaps TRBD1 as D (5 bases). The germline gives CDR1 SGHRS, CDR2 YFSETQ. The V and J ends lost 3 bases and 3 bases respectively, with 18 bases between them. There are 17 residues in the CDR3. The CDR3 nucleotides are TGCGCCAGCAGCTGGGCGGCCCCCTCGGGGGCTAATGAAAAACTGTTTTTT. Translation: CASSWAAPSGANEKLFF.

The J gene is TRBJ1-5, the V gene TRBV4-2; 8 bases are shared with TRBD1. J was trimmed by 6 bases and V by 1 base; bases with no gene match: 8. CDR1 and CDR2 (germline): LGHNA, YNFKEQ. CDR3 length: 16 residues. The CDR3 loop is CASSQGSTGGSQPQHF. CDR3 bases: TGTGCCAGCAGCCAAGGGTCCACAGGGGGAAGTCAGCCCCAGCATTTT.

The chain has TRBV5-1 and TRBJ2-3, with TRBD1 matching over 7 bases. This CDR3 is built from 16 residues. Germline values: CDR1 SGHRS, CDR2 YFSETQ. Trimming removed 0 bases from V and 3 bases from J; junction bases left unmatched: 7. CDR3 nucleotides: TGCGCCAGCAGCTTGGATGGGACAGTGAGAACAGATACGCAGTATTTT. This translates into CASSLDGTVRTDTQYF.

The chain uses TRBV6-5 and TRBJ2-5, with D maybe TRBD1 (6 bases). The germline CDR1 and CDR2 sequences are MNHEY and SVGAGI. The CDR3 has 14 amino acids. Trimming took 6 bases from V and 4 from J, leaving 15 bases between them. CDR3 bases: TGTGCCAGCAGCCTTCACAGGGCGGCAGAGACCCAGTACTTC. Its protein is CASSLHRAAETQYF.

The CDR3: CASSEQGQNTEAFF. As DNA, the CDR3 is TGTGCCAGCAGTGAGCAGGGACAGAACACTGAAGCTTTCTTT. The chain combines TRBV6-4 with TRBJ1-1, with a possible D match to TRBD1 (6 bases). CDR3 size: 14 residues. Germline CDR1 and CDR2: MRHNA and SNTAGT. Trimming pared 3 bases from V and 1 base from J, leaving 9 bases between.

The V call is TRBV5-4, the J call TRBJ1-4; D is possibly TRBD1 (6 bases). Germline CDR1 is SGHNT and CDR2 is YYREEE (reference sequence). V lost 3 bases, J lost 7 bases, and 19 bases lay in between. The CDR3 consists of 16 residues. CDR3 residues: CASSSIGGGDTEKLFF. CDR3 in DNA: TGTGCCAGCAGCTCCATAGGGGGAGGGGACACTGAAAAACTGTTTTTT.

This chain uses TRBV10-3 with TRBJ1-5; D perhaps matches TRBD1 (5 bases). There are 15 residues in the CDR3. From germline, CDR1 is ENHRY and CDR2 SYGVKD. Trimming shortened V by 8 bases and J by 10 bases, and 24 bases separated the two germline ends. This CDR3 is CAISDERGELGPQHF. CDR3 in DNA: TGTGCCATCTCTGACGAACGGGGGGAATTGGGTCCCCAGCATTTT.

This clone is a singleton in its sample. This chain connects TRBV5-5 to TRBJ2-5; D perhaps matches TRBD2 (6 bases). This CDR3 is built from 16 residues. Per germline, CDR1 SGHKS and CDR2 YYEKEE (reference sequence). V gave up 0 bases and J gave up 5 bases, with 17 bases separating them. CDR3 DNA: TGTGCCAGCAGCTTGGGCGGTAGCGGCCTAGGGGAGACCCAGTACTTC. It translates to CASSLGGSGLGETQYF.

The chain's CDR3 is CSASPDRGVSYEQYF. The CDR3 region has the DNA TGCAGCGCCTCCCCGGACAGGGGCGTCTCCTACGAGCAGTACTTC. This chain connects TRBV29-1 to TRBJ2-7; 9 nucleotides line up with TRBD1. CDR3 length: 15 residues. Trimming took 7 bases from V and 0 from J; bases not matched to a gene: 10. CDR1 SQVTM and CDR2 ANQGSEA come from the germline V gene.

The chain uses TRBV19 and TRBJ2-7; perhaps TRBD1 as D (5 bases). This CDR3 region has 13 residues. Germline values: CDR1 LNHDA, CDR2 SQIVND (reference sequence). V gave up 5 bases and J gave up 3 bases, with 11 bases separating them. The CDR3 DNA reads TGTGCCAGTAGTGACAGTAGCCTCTACGAGCAGTACTTC. Encoded protein: CASSDSSLYEQYF.

The rearrangement links TRBV7-8 to TRBJ1-1; TRBD1 is a possible D gene (5 bases). The CDR3 covers 14 residues. CDR1 SGHVS and CDR2 FQNEAQ come from the germline V gene. Trimming left V 7 bases short and J 0 bases short, with 12 bases between. In DNA, the CDR3 is TGTGCCAGCATCACGGACACCATGAACACTGAAGCTTTCTTT. This translates into CASITDTMNTEAFF.

The V call is TRBV6-6, the J call TRBJ1-2; 7 nucleotides line up with TRBD1. CDR3 length: 15 residues. The ends lost 0 bases at V and 2 bases at J; junction bases unmatched: 3. CDR1 and CDR2 from the germline V gene are MNHNY and SVGAGI (reference sequence). CDR3 sequence reads: CASSYSTGLNYGYTF. DNA of the CDR3: TGTGCCAGCAGTTACTCGACAGGGCTCAACTATGGCTACACCTTC.

The chain couples TRBV6-6 to TRBJ2-7, with 9 bases lining up with TRBD1. V gave up 6 bases and J gave up 13 bases; unmatched junction bases: 13. The CDR3 has 13 amino acids. Germline V gene sequence: CDR1 MNHNY, CDR2 SVGAGI (reference sequence). This chain's CDR3 is CASSPLRTGETYF. The CDR3 nucleotides are TGTGCCAGCAGCCCGTTACGGACAGGGGAGACCTACTTC.

The chain links TRBV28 to TRBJ2-4; no definite D call. Trimming left V 1 base short and J 10 bases short, with 11 bases between. Per germline, CDR1 MDHEN and CDR2 SYDVKM. The CDR3 totals 13 residues. The CDR3 bases are TGTGCCAGCAGTTTATTTTTAGTGGAGATTCAGTACTTC. Its translation is CASSLFLVEIQYF.

The V and J genes are TRBV10-3 and TRBJ1-1; 11 nucleotides match TRBD1. Germline trimming cut 6 bases from V and 3 bases from J; bases unmatched to any gene: 3. This CDR3 comprises 14 residues. Germline values: CDR1 ENHRY, CDR2 SYGVKD. The CDR3 DNA reads TGTGCCATCAGGCCGGGACAGGGGGACACTGAAGCTTTCTTT. As protein: CAIRPGQGDTEAFF.

The chain joins TRBV7-2 to TRBJ2-5, with 9 bases matching TRBD1. The J call is uncertain, as TRBJ2-7 better fits the DNA end. The germline V gene has CDR1 SGHTA and CDR2 FQGNSA. The CDR3 is made up of 14 amino acids. The CDR3 DNA is TGTGCCAGCAGCTTAGGACAGGGGGGCTACGAGCAGTACTTC. Protein sequence: CASSLGQGGYEQYF.

This clone was observed a single time. This chain uses TRBV27 with TRBJ1-6; 7 nucleotides match TRBD1. Trimming took 6 bases from V and 6 from J; bases not matched to a gene: 5. CDR3 length: 14 residues. Germline V CDR1 and CDR2: MNHEY, SMNVEV (reference sequence). The CDR3 is CASRTGTVNSPLHF. The DNA of the CDR3 is TGTGCCAGCAGGACCGGGACAGTTAATTCACCCCTCCACTTT.

The chain links TRBV27 to TRBJ1-4; TRBD1 matches 8 bases. CDR3 length: 18 residues. The germline V gene has CDR1 MNHEY and CDR2 SMNVEV (reference sequence). Trimming cost V 5 bases and J 7 bases; bases outside gene matches: 18. This CDR3 reads CASSGDRWTPEGGEKLFF. CDR3 sequence (DNA): TGTGCCAGCAGTGGGGACAGGTGGACCCCGGAGGGGGGTGAAAAACTGTTTTTT. The full variable domain, with the rest looked up from reference TRBV27 and TRBJ1-4, is EAQVTQNPRYLITVTGKKLTVTCSQNMNHEYMSWYRQDPGLGLRQIYYSMNVEVTDKGDVPEGYKVSRKEKRNFPLILESPSPNQTSLYFCASSGDRWTPEGGEKLFFGSGTQLSVL.

The V call is TRBV5-1, the J call TRBJ2-5, with 9 bases matching TRBD1. The closer fit of TRBJ2-7 to the DNA end suggests the J call may be wrong. CDR1 and CDR2 from the germline V gene are SGHRS and YFSETQ. The CDR3 runs to 14 residues. This CDR3 is CASSLEGQGYEQYF. DNA of the CDR3: TGCGCCAGCAGCTTGGAGGGACAGGGATACGAGCAGTACTTC.

This sequence joins TRBV7-6 and TRBJ2-5; D gene ambiguous. The better agreement between TRBJ2-7 and the DNA end casts doubt on the J call. CDR3 size: 13 residues. Germline CDR1 reads SGHVS; CDR2 reads FNYEAQ. The CDR3 nucleotides are TGTGCCAGCAGCGCCCAGGCCTCCTACGAGCAGTACTTC. Its protein is CASSAQASYEQYF.

J is TRBJ1-5 and V is TRBV6-1, with D perhaps TRBD1 (6 bases). V was cut by 1 base and J by 6 bases, with 13 bases left in between. This CDR3 contains 15 residues. The germline gives CDR1 MNHNS, CDR2 SASEGT. CDR3 bases: TGTGCCAGCAGTGAAGAAGGGGGGGCTCGTCAGCCCCAGCATTTT. It translates to CASSEEGGARQPQHF.